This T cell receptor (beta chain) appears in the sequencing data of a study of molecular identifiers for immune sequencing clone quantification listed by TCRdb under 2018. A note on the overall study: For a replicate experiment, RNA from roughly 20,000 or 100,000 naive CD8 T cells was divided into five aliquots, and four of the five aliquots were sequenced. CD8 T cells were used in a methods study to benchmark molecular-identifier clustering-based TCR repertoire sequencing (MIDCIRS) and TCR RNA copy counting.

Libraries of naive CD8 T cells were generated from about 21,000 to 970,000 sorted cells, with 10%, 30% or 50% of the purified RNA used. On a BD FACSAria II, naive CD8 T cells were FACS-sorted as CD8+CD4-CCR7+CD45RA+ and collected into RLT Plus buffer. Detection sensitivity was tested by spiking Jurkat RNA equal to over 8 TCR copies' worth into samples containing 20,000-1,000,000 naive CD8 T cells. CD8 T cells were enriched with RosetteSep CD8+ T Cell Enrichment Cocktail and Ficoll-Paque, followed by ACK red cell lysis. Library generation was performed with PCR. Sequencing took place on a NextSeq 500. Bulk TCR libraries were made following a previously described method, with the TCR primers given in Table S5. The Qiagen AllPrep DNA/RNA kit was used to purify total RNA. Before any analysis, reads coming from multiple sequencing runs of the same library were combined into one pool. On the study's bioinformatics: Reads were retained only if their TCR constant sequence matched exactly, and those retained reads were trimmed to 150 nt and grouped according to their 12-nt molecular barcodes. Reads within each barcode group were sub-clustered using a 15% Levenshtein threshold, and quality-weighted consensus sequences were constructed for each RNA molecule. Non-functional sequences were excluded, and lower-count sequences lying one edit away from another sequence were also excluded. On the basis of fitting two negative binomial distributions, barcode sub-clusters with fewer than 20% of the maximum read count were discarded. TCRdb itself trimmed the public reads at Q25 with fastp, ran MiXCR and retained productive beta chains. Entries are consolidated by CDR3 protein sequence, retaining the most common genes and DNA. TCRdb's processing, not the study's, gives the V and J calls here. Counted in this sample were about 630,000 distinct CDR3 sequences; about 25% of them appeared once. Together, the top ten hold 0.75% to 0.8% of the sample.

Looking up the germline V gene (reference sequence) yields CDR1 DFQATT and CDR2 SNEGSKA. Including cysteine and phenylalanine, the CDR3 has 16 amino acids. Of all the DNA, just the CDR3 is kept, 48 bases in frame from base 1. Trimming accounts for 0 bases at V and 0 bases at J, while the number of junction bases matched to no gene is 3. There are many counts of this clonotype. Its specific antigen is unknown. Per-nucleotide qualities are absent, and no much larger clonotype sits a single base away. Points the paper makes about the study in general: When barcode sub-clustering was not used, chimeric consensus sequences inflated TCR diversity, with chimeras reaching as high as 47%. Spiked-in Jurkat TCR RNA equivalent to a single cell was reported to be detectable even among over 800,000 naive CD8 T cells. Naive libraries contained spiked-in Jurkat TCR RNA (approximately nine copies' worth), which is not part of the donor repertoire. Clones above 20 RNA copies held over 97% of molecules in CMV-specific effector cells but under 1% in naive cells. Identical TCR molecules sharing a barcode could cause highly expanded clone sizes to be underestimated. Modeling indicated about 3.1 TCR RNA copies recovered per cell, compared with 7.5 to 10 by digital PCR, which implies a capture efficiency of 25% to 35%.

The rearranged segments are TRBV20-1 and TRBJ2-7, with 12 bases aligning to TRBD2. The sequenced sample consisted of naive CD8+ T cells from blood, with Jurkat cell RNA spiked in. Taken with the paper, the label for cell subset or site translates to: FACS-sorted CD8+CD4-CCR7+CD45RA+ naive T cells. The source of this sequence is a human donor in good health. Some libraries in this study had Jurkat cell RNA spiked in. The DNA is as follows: TGCAGTGCTAGAGACTTGACTAGCGGGAGCTCCTACGAGCAGTACTTC. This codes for CSARDLTSGSSYEQYF.